The text below deals with one TCR beta chain. No antigen is known for it. The data are from a study of T cells in Graves' hyperthyroidism and ophthalmopathy. Among the patients, aged 18 to 65, hyperthyroidism was newly diagnosed and had lasted under 2 months. Using 10 ml of fresh peripheral blood, PBMCs were prepared. TCR beta CDR3 sequences were amplified from RNA transcripts. Carried out on the TCR CDR3, a first-round RT-PCR used the HTBI primer set. One entry per CDR3 protein, called by TCRdb with MiXCR from the multiplex PCR reads. The table lists more than 500,000 distinct CDR3 sequences, 11% to 15% of them singletons. From germline, CDR1 is LNHDA and CDR2 SQIVND (reference sequence). V gave up 4 bases and J gave up 1 base; unmatched junction bases: 10. The CDR3 covers 17 residues. Broader study findings: Most clonotypes that expanded in the thyroid above 0.001 also showed up in blood.

The chain uses TRBV19 and TRBJ1-2; 9 nucleotides match TRBD1. Sequencing was performed on blood. This receptor was taken from a woman between 40 and 50 years old with Graves' hyperthyroidism. CDR3 DNA sequence: TGTGCCAGTAGTAAGGGGACAGGGTACGAGAGTAACTATGGCTACACCTTC. As protein: CASSKGTGYESNYGYTF.